This T cell receptor (beta chain) was observed in a study of regulatory T cells in long-lasting Graves disease. For the study at large: Antithyroid drugs had been given to newly diagnosed Graves' patients for under 3 months.

To make TCR beta libraries, researchers used iRepertoire HTBI primers and Arm-PCR of CDR3 regions. TCRdb re-called the multiplex PCR reads through MiXCR, storing one row per CDR3 protein. The sample includes around 250,000 distinct CDR3 sequences, more than 15% seen only once; the top ten take 14%. Described time point: newly diagnosed GD, antithyroid drugs for less than 3 months. The TCR library used RNA extracted from PBMCs. It was American Thyroid Association guidelines that determined Graves' disease diagnosis. This CDR3 is built from 17 residues. V lost 1 base to trimming and J lost 2 bases; unmatched junction nucleotides: 7. The V gene's germline CDR1 is SGHVT and CDR2 SQSDAQ. Study-wide points: New patients shared 1,000 or so public clonotypes, and persistent patients shared more, with 2,741.

Note on this clonotype: Its cognate antigen is unknown.

The same specimen was also included in a second study, on T cells in Graves' hyperthyroidism and ophthalmopathy. According to that study: Before onset, by a median of 6.5 months, the model predicted ophthalmopathy.

The TCR originated in a woman aged 25 to 39 with Graves disease. The sequencing here drew on peripheral blood mononuclear cells (PBMCs), taken at new diagnosis, from a patient treated with antithyroid drugs. The chain is built from TRBV7-4 and TRBJ2-5; TRBD2 aligns across 10 bases. The CDR3 sequence: CASSLGPSGSNQETQYF. DNA of the CDR3: TGTGCCAGCAGCTTAGGTCCTAGCGGGAGTAATCAAGAGACCCAGTACTTC.